Only a few counts were recorded for the clone carrying this T cell receptor beta chain. No antigen is known for it. The data were taken from a study of T cells after yellow fever vaccination. Study-wide context: It was SMART-Seq v4 Ultra Low Input that prepared the fractions with low cell numbers.

CDR1 is SGHKS, CDR2 YYEKEE, per germline (reference sequence). V lost 10 bases and J lost 0, with 17 bases in between. CDR3 length: 14 amino acids. General study results and limits: A faster peak, day 5 versus 15, was reached by the weaker secondary response. The CD4 and CD8 compartments had a small share of their clonotypes in common.

A single record per CDR3 protein comes from TCRdb applying MiXCR to the 5' RACE reads. The table includes some 560,000 distinct CDR3 sequences, 15% to 20% detected once. The chain couples TRBV5-5 to TRBJ2-7, with a possible D match to TRBD2 (6 bases). The specimen was PBMCs, collected 15 days after the yellow fever booster vaccination. This clonotype originated in a man under 40 who received the YFV17D yellow fever vaccine. The CDR3 loop reads CAGRPGLNSYEQYF. CDR3 nucleotide sequence: TGTGCCGGACGGCCGGGACTCAACTCCTACGAGCAGTACTTC.